A selection of T cell receptor beta chains follows, all from one sample in a study of CD8+CD57+ T cells in acquired aplastic anemia. TCRdb passed the reads through MiXCR, listing each CDR3 protein once. The sample contains 40,000 to 50,000 distinct CDR3 sequences, roughly 69% of which appear only once. The sample was sorted CD4+, CD8+, or CD8+CD57+ T cells (not recorded which) from PBMCs. These receptor sequences come from a human donor in good health, serving as a control. Both conserved end residues are part of each CDR3. The D gene is left open where the match is weak. Size is stated for part of the rows, as once, few or many counts, or as a class when the clone is expanded.

j_call	d_call	v_call	clone_size	cdr3_aa	cdr3_nt
TRBJ2-3	.	TRBV4-2	.	CASSAMTSKITDTQYF	TGTGCCAGCAGTGCGATGACATCGAAAATCACAGATACGCAGTATTTT
TRBJ2-7	.	TRBV6-2/TRBV6-3	.	CASSYSAGQSCYEQYF	TGTGCCAGCAGTTACTCGGCGGGCCAGTCCTGCTACGAGCAGTACTTC
TRBJ1-2	.	TRBV29-1	.	CSVDGGYGYTF	TGCAGCGTTGATGGGGGCTATGGCTACACCTTC
TRBJ2-7	.	TRBV7-9	.	CASSRPGRGDEQYF	TGTGCCAGCAGCCGTCCAGGACGTGGGGACGAGCAGTACTTC
TRBJ2-7	.	TRBV12-3/TRBV12-4	.	CASSPKGYEQYF	TGTGCCAGCAGCCCTAAGGGTTACGAGCAGTACTTC
TRBJ1-4	.	TRBV15	.	CATSRDEKLFF	TGTGCCACCAGCAGAGATGAAAAACTGTTTTTT
TRBJ2-1	.	TRBV24-1	.	CATTKQDGEQFF	TGTGCCACCACCAAACAAGACGGTGAGCAGTTCTTC
TRBJ2-2	.	TRBV9	.	CASSVGLGQANTGELFF	TGTGCCAGCAGCGTAGGTTTAGGGCAGGCGAACACCGGGGAGCTGTTTTTT
TRBJ1-1	.	TRBV2	.	CASNSRVGTEAFF	TGTGCCAGCAACTCCAGGGTGGGCACTGAAGCTTTCTTT
TRBJ2-7	.	TRBV5-1	many	CASSGMSGLRESGEQYF	TGCGCCAGCAGCGGGATGTCTGGCCTAAGGGAGTCGGGCGAGCAGTACTTC
TRBJ1-2	TRBD1	TRBV29-1	.	CSVDSDRVGVYTF	TGCAGCGTGGATAGTGACAGGGTCGGGGTCTACACCTTC
TRBJ2-7	TRBD2	TRBV5-6	many	CASSKGTSGSIEQYF	TGTGCCAGCAGCAAAGGGACTAGCGGGAGCATCGAGCAGTACTTC
TRBJ2-3	.	TRBV5-5	many	CASSPGQSTDTQYF	TGTGCCAGCAGCCCCGGACAGAGCACAGATACGCAGTATTTT
TRBJ1-6	.	TRBV19	.	CASSIKGDSPLHF	TGTGCCAGTAGTATCAAAGGGGACTCACCCCTCCACTTT
TRBJ1-6	.	TRBV14	once	CASSQGQYNSPLHF	TGTGCCAGCAGCCAAGGACAGTATAATTCACCCCTCCACTTT
TRBJ1-1	.	TRBV7-6	.	CASENGGRTEAFF	TGTGCCAGCGAGAACGGTGGGAGGACTGAAGCTTTCTTT
TRBJ1-6	.	TRBV7-2	.	CPSSLTPFGSPLHF	TGTCCCAGCAGCTTGACACCTTTCGGTTCACCCCTCCACTTT
TRBJ1-2	.	TRBV20-1	few	CSARGDGYTF	TGCAGTGCTAGAGGGGATGGCTACACCTTC
TRBJ2-7	.	TRBV29-1	.	CSGVPHEQYF	TGCAGCGGTGTTCCCCACGAGCAGTACTTC
TRBJ1-6	.	TRBV7-6	.	CASSLGQTQSSPLHF	TGTGCCAGCAGCTTAGGTCAGACGCAAAGTTCACCCCTCCACTTT
TRBJ1-2	TRBD1	TRBV4-1	.	CASSQAESGQVRGYTF	TGCGCCAGCAGCCAAGCCGAATCGGGACAGGTACGTGGCTACACCTTC
TRBJ2-3	.	TRBV6-4	.	CARQPNADTQYF	TGTGCTAGACAGCCCAACGCAGATACGCAGTATTTT
TRBJ2-1	.	TRBV29-1	.	CSVFSNEQFF	TGCAGCGTCTTTTCTAATGAGCAGTTCTTC
TRBJ1-5	TRBD1	TRBV2	.	CASRVGQQDQPQHF	TGTGCCAGCAGGGTGGGACAGCAGGATCAGCCCCAGCATTTT
TRBJ1-4	.	TRBV19	.	CASSIPGGREKLFF	TGTGCCAGTAGTATTCCCGGGGGTCGGGAAAAACTGTTTTTT
TRBJ2-5	.	TRBV29-1	.	CSVEPVGQETQYF	TGCAGCGTTGAACCGGTAGGGCAAGAGACCCAGTACTTC
TRBJ2-1	.	TRBV6-2/TRBV6-3	many	CASSYSGTAGIYNEQFF	TGTGCCAGCAGTTACTCCGGGACAGCGGGTATTTACAATGAGCAGTTCTTC
TRBJ1-5	.	TRBV19	.	CASSSSGTSQPQHF	TGTGCCAGTAGTTCTAGCGGGACTTCTCAGCCCCAGCATTTT
TRBJ2-1	TRBD2	TRBV24-1	few	CATSDALAGVGNEQFF	TGTGCCACCAGTGACGCCCTAGCGGGAGTGGGGAATGAGCAGTTCTTC
TRBJ1-6	TRBD1	TRBV12-3/TRBV12-4	.	CASRLDDRGNSPLHF	TGTGCCAGCAGGTTGGATGACAGGGGTAATTCACCCCTCCACTTT
TRBJ2-7	TRBD2	TRBV7-9	.	CASSLAERGIDEQYF	TGTGCCAGCAGCTTAGCCGAGCGGGGTATAGACGAGCAGTACTTC
TRBJ1-1	TRBD1	TRBV12-3/TRBV12-4	once	CASSPRTGWTEAFF	TGTGCCAGCAGTCCCAGGACAGGGTGGACTGAAGCTTTCTTT
TRBJ2-3	.	TRBV11-1	once	CASSSGRVPPSTTDTQYF	TGTGCCAGCAGTTCCGGGCGTGTGCCCCCCTCCACCACAGATACGCAGTATTTT
TRBJ1-6	.	TRBV15	.	CATRATLNYNSPLHF	TGTGCCACCAGGGCGACACTAAACTATAATTCACCCCTCCACTTT
TRBJ2-2	.	TRBV25-1	medium-sized	CASSDYPDSDGNTGELFF	TGTGCCAGCAGTGATTATCCCGACAGTGACGGGAACACCGGGGAGCTGTTTTTT
TRBJ2-7	TRBD1	TRBV7-2	.	CASSLARDRNEQYF	TGTGCCAGCAGCTTAGCGAGGGACAGAAACGAGCAGTACTTC
TRBJ2-5	.	TRBV2	.	CASSEVVSWQETQYF	TGTGCCAGCAGTGAAGTGGTGAGCTGGCAGGAGACCCAGTACTTC